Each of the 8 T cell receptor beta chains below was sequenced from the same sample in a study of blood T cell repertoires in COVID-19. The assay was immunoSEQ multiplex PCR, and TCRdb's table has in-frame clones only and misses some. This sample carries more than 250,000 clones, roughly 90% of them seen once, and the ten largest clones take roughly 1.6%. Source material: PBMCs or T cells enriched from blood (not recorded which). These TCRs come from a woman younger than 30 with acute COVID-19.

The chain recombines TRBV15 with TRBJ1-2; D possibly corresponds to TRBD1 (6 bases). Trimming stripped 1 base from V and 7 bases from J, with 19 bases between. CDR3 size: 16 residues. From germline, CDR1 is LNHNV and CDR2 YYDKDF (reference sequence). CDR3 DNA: TGTGCCACCAGCAGAGGAGTAGACAGGAGATCCCTTGGCTACACCTTC. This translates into CATSRGVDRRSLGYTF.

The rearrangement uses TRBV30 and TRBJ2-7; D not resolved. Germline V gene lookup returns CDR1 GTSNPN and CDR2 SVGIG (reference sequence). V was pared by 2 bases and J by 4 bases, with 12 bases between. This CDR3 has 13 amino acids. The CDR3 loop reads CAWSYGRPYEQYF. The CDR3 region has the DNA TGTGCCTGGAGTTATGGCCGTCCGTACGAGCAGTACTTC.

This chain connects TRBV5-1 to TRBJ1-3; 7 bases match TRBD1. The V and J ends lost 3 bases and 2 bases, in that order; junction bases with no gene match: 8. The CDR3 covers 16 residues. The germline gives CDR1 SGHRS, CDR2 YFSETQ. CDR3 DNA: TGCGCCAGCAGCTCCCTACAGGGGATGGCTGGAAACACCATATATTTT. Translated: CASSSLQGMAGNTIYF.

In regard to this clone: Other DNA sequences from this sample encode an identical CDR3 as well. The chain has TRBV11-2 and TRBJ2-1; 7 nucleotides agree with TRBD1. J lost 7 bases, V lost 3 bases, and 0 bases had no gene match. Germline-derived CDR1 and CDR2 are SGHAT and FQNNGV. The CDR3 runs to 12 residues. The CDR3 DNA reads TGTGCCAGCAGCTTCAGGGGGAATGAGCAGTTCTTC. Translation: CASSFRGNEQFF.

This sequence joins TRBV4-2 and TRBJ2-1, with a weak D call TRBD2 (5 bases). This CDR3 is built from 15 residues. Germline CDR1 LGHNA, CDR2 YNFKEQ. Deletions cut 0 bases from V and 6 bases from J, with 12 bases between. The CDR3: CASSQDRGLANEQFF. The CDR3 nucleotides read TGTGCCAGCAGCCAAGATCGCGGACTGGCCAATGAGCAGTTCTTC.

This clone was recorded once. This CDR3 reads CASSGDRVYNEQFF. As DNA, the CDR3 is TGTGCCAGCAGCGGCGACAGGGTTTACAATGAGCAGTTCTTC. V gene TRBV27 combines with J gene TRBJ2-1; 7 nucleotides line up with TRBD1. The CDR3 length is 14 residues. Looked up from germline, CDR1 is MNHEY and CDR2 is SMNVEV (reference sequence). With V trimmed by 6 bases and J by 4 bases, 6 bases remained unmatched.

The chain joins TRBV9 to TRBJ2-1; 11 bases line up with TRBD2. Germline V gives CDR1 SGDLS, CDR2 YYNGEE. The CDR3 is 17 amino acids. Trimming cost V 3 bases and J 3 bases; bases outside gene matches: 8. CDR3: CASSERTGTSGYNEQFF. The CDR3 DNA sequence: TGTGCCAGCAGCGAACGAACCGGGACTAGCGGCTACAATGAGCAGTTCTTC.

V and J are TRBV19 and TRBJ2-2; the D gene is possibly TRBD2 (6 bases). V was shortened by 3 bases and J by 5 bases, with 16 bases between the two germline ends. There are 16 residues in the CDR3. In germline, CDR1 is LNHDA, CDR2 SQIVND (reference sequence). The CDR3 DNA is TGTGCCAGTAGTATCGGCGGAGGGGTCAAGACCGGGGAGCTGTTTTTT. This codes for CASSIGGGVKTGELFF.